Shown below are 5 T cell receptor beta chains from a single sample sequenced in a study of shared clonotypes between healthy human individuals. The table came from immunoSEQ multiplex PCR; TCRdb's copy has only in-frame clones and leaves some out. Of some 2.1 million clones in the sample, approximately 94% were seen once. CD45RO-negative CD8 cells positively selected for CCR7 made up the naive population, which excluded terminally differentiated effector memory CD45RA+ cells. The sample consisted of naive CD8+ T cells sorted from blood. The source is a young man in good health.

The CDR3 reads CAWTLAGGPYEQYF. As DNA, the CDR3 is TGTGCCTGGACTCTAGCGGGAGGGCCGTACGAGCAGTACTTC. The chain combines TRBV30 with TRBJ2-7, with TRBD2 matching over 12 bases. Germline CDR1 GTSNPN, CDR2 SVGIG (reference sequence). CDR3 size: 14 residues. V was clipped by 4 bases and J by 4 bases; unmatched bases: 5.

The rearrangement joins TRBV13 to TRBJ2-7; D is possibly TRBD1 (5 bases). V gave up 3 bases and J gave up 0 bases, with 12 bases separating them. Germline V gives CDR1 PRHDT, CDR2 FYEKMQ (reference sequence). The CDR3 is 15 residues long. CDR3: CASSFRVTSSYEQYF. Written as DNA, the CDR3 is TGTGCCAGCAGCTTCAGGGTAACATCCTCCTACGAGCAGTACTTC.

The rearrangement links TRBV4-3 to TRBJ2-1; 10 nucleotides agree with TRBD2. The CDR3 length is 15 residues. The V gene end was trimmed by 3 bases and the J gene end by 9 bases; junction bases not matched to a gene: 8. The germline V gene has CDR1 LGHNA and CDR2 YSLEER. CDR3 nucleotides: TGCGCCAGCAGCCATGTCCTAGCGGGAGAGAGTGAGCAGTTCTTC. This codes for CASSHVLAGESEQFF.

CDR3 region: CASSHRQSSYNSPLHF. CDR3 bases: TGCGCCAGCAGCCATCGACAGAGCTCCTATAATTCACCCCTCCACTTT. The V gene is TRBV4-3, the J gene TRBJ1-6, with D maybe TRBD1 (5 bases). The length of the CDR3 is 16 residues. V lost 3 bases, J lost 0 bases, and 9 bases lay in between. Germline V gene lookup returns CDR1 LGHNA and CDR2 YSLEER.

The genes are TRBV7-9 and TRBJ2-2; no reliable D call. The CDR3 covers 13 residues. The V end was cut by 1 base, the J end by 9 bases, with 9 bases between. CDR1 SEHNR and CDR2 FQNEAQ come from the germline V gene (reference sequence). The CDR3: CASSLDDHRELFF. The CDR3 DNA sequence: TGTGCCAGCAGCTTAGACGACCACCGGGAGCTGTTTTTT.